This T cell receptor (beta chain) was sequenced for a study of blood T cell repertoires in COVID-19. Overall study context: The United States, Italy and Spain supplied acute and convalescent COVID-19 samples. T cells, B-cell-depleted T cells, or PBMCs supplied cDNA or gDNA.

CDR1 and CDR2 (germline): SGHTS, YDEGEE. CDR3 length equals 16 residues. V dropped 4 bases and J dropped 1 base, with 12 bases sitting between them. Under the authors' procedure: Amplification from reference gene primers served as the basis for estimated nucleated cell counts. Repertoires were generated with immunoSEQ multiplex PCR, while TCRdb's copy carries only in-frame clones and drops some. V and J calls and clone size are those listed in that table; D and trimming were worked out from the DNA. The repertoire includes about 170,000 clones, more than 70% of them detected once, and 2% to 2.5% sits in the top ten.

The receptor comes from a man between 45 and 60 years old who had recovered from COVID-19. Sequencing was done on a sample of peripheral blood. This rearrangement joins TRBV5-8 to TRBJ2-6; D is possibly TRBD2 (5 bases). The CDR3 reads CASSPGVLSGANVLTF. The CDR3 DNA sequence: TGTGCCAGCAGCCCCGGGGTTTTATCTGGGGCCAACGTCCTGACTTTC.